This T cell receptor beta chain was recovered during a study of T cell responses to AZD1222 COVID-19 vaccine. Regarding the study as a whole: A rise in Spike-specific TCR breadth and depth followed two AZD1222 doses. Epitopes outside B.1.351 and B.1.1.7 mutated regions reportedly drew nearly half of spike TCRs.

TCRdb's copy holds only in-frame clones and misses some; the assay was immunoSEQ multiplex PCR. The table includes some 150,000 clones, approximately 90% detected once. With respect to this clone: Its target is unknown. A junction end diverges from the germline sequence, so it may reflect a read error.

Germline loops: CDR1 SNHLY, CDR2 FYNNEI. This CDR3 is built from 14 residues. The TCR was taken from an adult in good health. Here the sequenced sample was peripheral blood, taken on day 0 of AZD1222 vaccination. V gene TRBV2 combines with J gene TRBJ2-3; TRBD2 matches at 16 bases. CDR3 coding DNA: TGTGCCAGCAGTGCTGGGACTAGCGGGGGGGCCGATCGGTTT. Protein: CASSAGTSGGADRF.